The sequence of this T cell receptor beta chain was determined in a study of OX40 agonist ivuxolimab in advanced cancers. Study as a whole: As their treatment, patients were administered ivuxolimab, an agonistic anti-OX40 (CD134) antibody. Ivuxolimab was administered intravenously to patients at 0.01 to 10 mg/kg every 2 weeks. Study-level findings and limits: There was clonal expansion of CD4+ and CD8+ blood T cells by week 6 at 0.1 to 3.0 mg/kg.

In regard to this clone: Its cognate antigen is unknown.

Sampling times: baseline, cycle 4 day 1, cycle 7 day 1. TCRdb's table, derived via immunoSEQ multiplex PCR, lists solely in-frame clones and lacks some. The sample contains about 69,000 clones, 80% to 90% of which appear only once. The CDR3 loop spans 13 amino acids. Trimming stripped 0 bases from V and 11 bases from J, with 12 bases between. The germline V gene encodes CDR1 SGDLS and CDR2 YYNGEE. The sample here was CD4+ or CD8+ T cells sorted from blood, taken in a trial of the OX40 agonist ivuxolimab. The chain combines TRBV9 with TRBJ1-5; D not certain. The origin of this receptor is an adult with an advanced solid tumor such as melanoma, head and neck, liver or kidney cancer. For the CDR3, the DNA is TGTGCCAGCAGCGTAGGGGGAGAAGGGACCCAGCATTTT. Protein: CASSVGGEGTQHF. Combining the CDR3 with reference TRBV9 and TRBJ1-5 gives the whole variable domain DSGVTQTPKHLITATGQRVTLRCSPRSGDLSVYWYQQSLDQGLQFLIQYYNGEERAKGNILERFSAQQFPDLHSELNLSSLELGDSALYFCASSVGGEGTQHFGDGTRLSIL.